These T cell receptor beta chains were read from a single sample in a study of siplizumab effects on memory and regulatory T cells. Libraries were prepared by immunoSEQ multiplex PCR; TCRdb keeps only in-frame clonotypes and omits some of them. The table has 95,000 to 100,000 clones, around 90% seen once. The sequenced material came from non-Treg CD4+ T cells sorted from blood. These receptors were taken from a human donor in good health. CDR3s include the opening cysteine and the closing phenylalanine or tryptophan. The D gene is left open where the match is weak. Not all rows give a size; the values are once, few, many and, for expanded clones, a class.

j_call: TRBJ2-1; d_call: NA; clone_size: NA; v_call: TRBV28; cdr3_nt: TGTGCCAGCAGTCCTCAATGGGATGAGCAGTTCTTC; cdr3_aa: CASSPQWDEQFF
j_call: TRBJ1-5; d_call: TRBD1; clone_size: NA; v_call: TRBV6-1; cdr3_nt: TGTGCCAGCAGTTTGGGACAGATCACCAGCCAGCCCCAGCATTTT; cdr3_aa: CASSLGQITSQPQHF
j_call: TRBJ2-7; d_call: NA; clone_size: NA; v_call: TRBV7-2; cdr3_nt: TGTGCCAGCAGATCCCTCGCGGGATCCACCTACGAGCAGTACTTC; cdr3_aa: CASRSLAGSTYEQYF
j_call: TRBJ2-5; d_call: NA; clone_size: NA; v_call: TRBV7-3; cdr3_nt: TGTGCCAGCAGCTTAGGGGTTGGCCAAGAGACCCAGTACTTC; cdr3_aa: CASSLGVGQETQYF
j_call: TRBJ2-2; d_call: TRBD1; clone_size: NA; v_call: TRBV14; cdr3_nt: TGTGCCAGCACCGGACAGGGGAACACCGGGGAGCTGTTTTTT; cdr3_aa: CASTGQGNTGELFF
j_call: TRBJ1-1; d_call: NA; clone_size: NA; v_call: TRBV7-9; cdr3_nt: TGTGCCAGCAGCTCCGGAAAGGGACTGCTGAACACTGAAGCTTTCTTT; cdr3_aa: CASSSGKGLLNTEAFF
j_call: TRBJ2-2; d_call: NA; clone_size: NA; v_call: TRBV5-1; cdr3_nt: TGCGCCAGCAGCTTGTTCGCAGGGTTGGCCGGGGAGCTGTTTTTT; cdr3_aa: CASSLFAGLAGELFF
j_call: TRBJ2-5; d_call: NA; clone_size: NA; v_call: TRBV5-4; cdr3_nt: TGTGCCAGCAGCGGGGGGCAGGGTGAGACCCAGTACTTC; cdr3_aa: CASSGGQGETQYF
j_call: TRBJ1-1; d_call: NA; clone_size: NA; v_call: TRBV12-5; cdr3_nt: TGTGCTAGTGGTCCGGGGGGCAGGGGCACTGAAGCTTTCTTT; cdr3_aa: CASGPGGRGTEAFF
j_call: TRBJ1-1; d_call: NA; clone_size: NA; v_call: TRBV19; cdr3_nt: TGTGCCAGTAGTAACATGAGGAACACTGAAGCTTTCTTT; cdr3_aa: CASSNMRNTEAFF
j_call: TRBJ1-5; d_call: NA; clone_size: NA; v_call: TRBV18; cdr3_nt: TGTGCCAGCTCACCAGGTGAGACCTCGAGGCAGCCCCAGCATTTT; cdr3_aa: CASSPGETSRQPQHF
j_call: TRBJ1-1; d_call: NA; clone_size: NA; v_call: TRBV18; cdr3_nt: TGTGCCAGCTCACCACCTCTAGGGTTCACTGAAGCTTTCTTT; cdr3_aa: CASSPPLGFTEAFF
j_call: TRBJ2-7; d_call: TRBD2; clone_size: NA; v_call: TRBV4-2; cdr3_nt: TGTGCCAGCAGCCAAGGGAGCCCCGGGAGGGAGCAGTACTTC; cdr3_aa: CASSQGSPGREQYF
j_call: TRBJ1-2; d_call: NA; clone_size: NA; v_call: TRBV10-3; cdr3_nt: TGTGCCATCAGTGAGTCCGAAAGGGGGAATGGCTACACCTTC; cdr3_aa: CAISESERGNGYTF
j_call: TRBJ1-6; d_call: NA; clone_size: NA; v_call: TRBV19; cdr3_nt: TGTGCCAGTAAGCAGAGCTCCTATAATTCACCCCTCCACTTT; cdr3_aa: CASKQSSYNSPLHF
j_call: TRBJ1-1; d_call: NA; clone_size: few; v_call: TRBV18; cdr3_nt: TGTGCCAGCTCACTGGAGGACACCAAAGCTTTCTTT; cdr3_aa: CASSLEDTKAFF
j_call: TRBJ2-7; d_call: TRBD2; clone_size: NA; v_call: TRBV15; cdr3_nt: TGTGCCACCAGCAGAGACGACGGGAGGGGACGCTACGAGCAGTACTTC; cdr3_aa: CATSRDDGRGRYEQYF
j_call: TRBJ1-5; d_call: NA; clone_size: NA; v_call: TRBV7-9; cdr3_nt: TGTGCCAGCAGCAAAGGACAGTATCAACCCCAGCATTTT; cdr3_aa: CASSKGQYQPQHF
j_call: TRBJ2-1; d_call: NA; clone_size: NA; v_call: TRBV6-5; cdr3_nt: TGTGCCAGCAAATTTGCGGGAAGGACCTACAATGAGCAGTTCTTC; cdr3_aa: CASKFAGRTYNEQFF
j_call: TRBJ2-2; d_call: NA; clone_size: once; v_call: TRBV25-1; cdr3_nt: TGTGCCAGCAGTGAATACGGGGAGCTGTTTTTT; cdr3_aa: CASSEYGELFF
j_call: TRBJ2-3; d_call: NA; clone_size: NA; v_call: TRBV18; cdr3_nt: TGTGCCAGCTCAATCTTAAGAGATACGCAGTATTTT; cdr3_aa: CASSILRDTQYF
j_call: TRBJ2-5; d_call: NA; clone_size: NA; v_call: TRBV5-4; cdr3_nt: TGTGCCAGCAGCTTTGTAGGGGGAGGGGGAGAGACCCAGTACTTC; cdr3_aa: CASSFVGGGGETQYF
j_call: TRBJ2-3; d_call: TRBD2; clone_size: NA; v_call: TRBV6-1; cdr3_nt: TGTGCCAGCAGTGGACTAGCGGGAGGCCCTAGCACAGATACGCAGTATTTT; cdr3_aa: CASSGLAGGPSTDTQYF
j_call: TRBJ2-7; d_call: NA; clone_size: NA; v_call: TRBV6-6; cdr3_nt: TGTGCCAGCAGTTACTCGGGGGGCGAGCAGTACTTC; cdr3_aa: CASSYSGGEQYF
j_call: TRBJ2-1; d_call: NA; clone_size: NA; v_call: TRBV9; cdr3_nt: TGTGCCAGCAGCGTAGCTTTGAAGGACGTTGATGAGCAGTTCTTC; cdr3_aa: CASSVALKDVDEQFF
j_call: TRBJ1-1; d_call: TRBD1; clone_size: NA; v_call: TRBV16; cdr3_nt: TGTGCCAGCAGCCAAGGGGACAGGGGTCGAGGGACTGAAGCTTTCTTT; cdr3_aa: CASSQGDRGRGTEAFF
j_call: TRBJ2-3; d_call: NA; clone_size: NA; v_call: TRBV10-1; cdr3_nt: TGCGCCAGCAGCCGACGGACCAGCACAGATACGCAGTATTTT; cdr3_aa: CASSRRTSTDTQYF
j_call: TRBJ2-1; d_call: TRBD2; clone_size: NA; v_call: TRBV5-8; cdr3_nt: TGTGCCAGCAGCTTGGCCGGAGCGGGAGTCGATGAGCAGTTCTTC; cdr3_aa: CASSLAGAGVDEQFF
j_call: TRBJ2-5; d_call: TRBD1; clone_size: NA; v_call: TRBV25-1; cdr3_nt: TGTGCCAGCAGCCGACAGGGTCGAGAGACCCAGTACTTC; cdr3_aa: CASSRQGRETQYF
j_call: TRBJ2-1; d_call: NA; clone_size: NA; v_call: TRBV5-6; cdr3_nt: TGTGCCAGCAGCTTGTGGGGATTAGCGGCACACAATGAGCAGTTCTTC; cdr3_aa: CASSLWGLAAHNEQFF
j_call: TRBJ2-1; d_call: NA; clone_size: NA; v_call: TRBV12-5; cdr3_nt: TGTGCTAGTGGTTTGGGAAAAGGACGGACCTACAATGAGCAGTTCTTC; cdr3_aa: CASGLGKGRTYNEQFF
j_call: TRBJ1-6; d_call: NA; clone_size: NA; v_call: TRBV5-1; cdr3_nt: TGCGCCAGCAGACAGGACGGAGGCGCTAATTCACCCCTCCACTTT; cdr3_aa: CASRQDGGANSPLHF
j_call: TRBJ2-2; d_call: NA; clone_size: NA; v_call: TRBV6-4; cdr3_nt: TGTGCCAGCAGTGACTCTGGACTAAGCTGGGCCGGGGAGCTGTTTTTT; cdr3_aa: CASSDSGLSWAGELFF
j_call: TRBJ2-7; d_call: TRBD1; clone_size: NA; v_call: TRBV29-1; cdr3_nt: TGCAGCGTTGAAGACCCCCACAACAGGGGCCAGTACGAGCAGTACTTC; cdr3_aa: CSVEDPHNRGQYEQYF
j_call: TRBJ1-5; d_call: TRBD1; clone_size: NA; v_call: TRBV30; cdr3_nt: TGTGCCTGGAGAAGACAGGGGGCTTCTCAGCCCCAGCATTTT; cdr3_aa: CAWRRQGASQPQHF
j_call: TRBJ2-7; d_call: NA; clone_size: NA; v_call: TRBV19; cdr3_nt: TGTGCCAGTAGTATAGGTCCTACCTCCTACGAGCAGTACTTC; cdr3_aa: CASSIGPTSYEQYF